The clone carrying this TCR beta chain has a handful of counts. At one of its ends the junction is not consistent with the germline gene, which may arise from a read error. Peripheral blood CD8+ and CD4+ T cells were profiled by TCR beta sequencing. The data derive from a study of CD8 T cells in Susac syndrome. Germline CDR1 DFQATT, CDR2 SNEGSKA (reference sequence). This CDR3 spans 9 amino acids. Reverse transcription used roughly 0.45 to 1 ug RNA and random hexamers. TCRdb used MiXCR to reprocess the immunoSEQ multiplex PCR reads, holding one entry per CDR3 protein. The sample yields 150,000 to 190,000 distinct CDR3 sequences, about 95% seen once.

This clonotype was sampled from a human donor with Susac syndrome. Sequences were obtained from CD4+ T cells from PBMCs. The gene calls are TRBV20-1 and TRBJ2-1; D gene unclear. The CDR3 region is CSAGDEQFF. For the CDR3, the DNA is TGCAGTGCTGGAGATGAGCAGTTCTTC.